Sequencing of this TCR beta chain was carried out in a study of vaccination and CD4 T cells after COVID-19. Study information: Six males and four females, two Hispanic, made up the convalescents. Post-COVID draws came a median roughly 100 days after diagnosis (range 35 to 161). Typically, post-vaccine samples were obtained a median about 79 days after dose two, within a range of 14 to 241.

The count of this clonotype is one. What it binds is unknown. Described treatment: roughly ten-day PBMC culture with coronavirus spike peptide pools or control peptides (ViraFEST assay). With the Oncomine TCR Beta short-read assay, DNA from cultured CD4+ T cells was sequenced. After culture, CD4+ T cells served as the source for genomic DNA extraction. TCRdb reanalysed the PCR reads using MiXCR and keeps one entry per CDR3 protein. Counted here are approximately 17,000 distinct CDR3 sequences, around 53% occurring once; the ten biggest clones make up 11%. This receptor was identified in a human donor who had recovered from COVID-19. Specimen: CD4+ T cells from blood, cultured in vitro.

CDR3 sequence: CAWTRQGAVDQPQHF. CDR3 nucleotide sequence: TGTGCCTGGACCCGTCAGGGGGCTGTGGATCAGCCCCAGCATTTT. The V and J genes are TRBV30 and TRBJ1-5; 8 positions agree with TRBD1. The CDR3 runs 15 residues. Germline loops: CDR1 GTSNPN, CDR2 SVGIG (reference sequence). V lost 4 bases to trimming and J lost 5 bases; unmatched junction nucleotides: 10. Complete variable domain (other parts from reference TRBV30 and TRBJ1-5): SQTIHQWPATLVQPVGSPLSLECTVEGTSNPNLYWYRQAAGRGLQLLFYSVGIGQISSEVPQNLSASRPQDRQFILSSKKLLLSDSGFYLCAWTRQGAVDQPQHFGDGTRLSIL.